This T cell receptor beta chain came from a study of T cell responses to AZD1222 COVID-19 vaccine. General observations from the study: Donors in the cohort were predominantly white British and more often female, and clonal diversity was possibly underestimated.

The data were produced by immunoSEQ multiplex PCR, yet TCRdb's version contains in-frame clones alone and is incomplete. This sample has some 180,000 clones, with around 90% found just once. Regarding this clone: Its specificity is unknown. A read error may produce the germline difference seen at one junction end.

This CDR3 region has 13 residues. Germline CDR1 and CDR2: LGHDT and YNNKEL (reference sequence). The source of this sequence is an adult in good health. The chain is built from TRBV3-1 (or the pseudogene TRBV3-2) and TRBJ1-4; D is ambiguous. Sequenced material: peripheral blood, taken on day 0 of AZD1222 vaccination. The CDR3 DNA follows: TGTGCCAGCAGCCAAGAAGGAGGGAGGGTTCCCCATTTT. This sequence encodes CASSQEGGRVPHF.